This T cell receptor beta chain was found in a study of response to subunit inactivated influenza vaccine. Findings and caveats of the study: The authors proposed limited new T cell recruitment per seasonal influenza vaccination.

V lost 0 bases and J 0 bases, leaving 6 bases between the germline ends. Germline V gene sequence: CDR1 LGHNA, CDR2 YSLEER. This CDR3 has 15 amino acids. In this sample, this clonotype turned up a few times. Its antigen remains unknown. TCRdb called the RT-PCR reads again in MiXCR, with one record for every CDR3 protein. Of about 780,000 distinct CDR3 sequences in the sample, approximately 17% were seen once. V is TRBV4-3 and J is TRBJ2-1; D gene uncertain. Specimen: PBMCs from blood, collected 5 days after vaccination. The receptor comes from a middle-aged man who received an inactivated influenza vaccine. CDR3 loop: CASSQDKSSYNEQFF. CDR3 nucleotides: TGCGCCAGCAGCCAAGATAAGAGCTCCTACAATGAGCAGTTCTTC.